This T cell receptor (beta chain) was identified during a study of T-cell memory formation after mild COVID-19 (dated by TCRdb to the early 2020s). About the full investigation: TCR sequence clusters from the two donors were found to be largely donor specific. Longitudinal TCRalpha and TCRbeta repertoire sequencing tracked T-cell clones expanding and contracting after mild COVID-19 in a couple of donors. The cohort comprised two young, previously healthy adult volunteers, one female and one male. Broader findings and caveats from the paper: Balanced CD4/CD8 phenotypes were observed for clones contracting from day 15 to 85, whereas a bias towards CD4+ was observed for a second wave of clones expanding from day 15 to 37. SARS-CoV-2 specificity of the second-wave clones peaking on day 37 was not confirmed. Some responding clones were found in pre-infection memory, which suggests that pre-existing cross-reactive memory T cells took part in the SARS-CoV-2 response. Only a couple of mild cases were covered in the study, and larger cohorts including severe cases with pre-infection samples were considered necessary. Contracting CD4+ clones appeared mostly in the CM and EM memory subsets, whereas CD8+ clones were enriched in EMRA.

Ficoll-Paque density gradient centrifugation was the method used to isolate PBMCs. The cysteine opens and the phenylalanine closes a CDR3 of 16 amino acids. The sequence is cut down to CDR3 DNA, 48 bases in frame from base 1. The germline V gene (reference sequence) yields DFQATT for CDR1 and SNEGSKA for CDR2. The germline ends are 15 bases apart after V is trimmed by 6 bases and J by 0 bases. A word on this clonotype: Its binding antigen is unknown. It has no much larger one-base neighbor in the sample; base qualities were not kept.

The run used an Illumina NovaSeq 6000. TCRalpha and TCRbeta cDNA libraries were constructed by 5'RACE with constant-segment primers, with sample barcodes and unique molecular identifiers being introduced. RNA was extracted from every sample with Trizol reagent. Libraries were amplified in two PCR steps, with a second sample barcode and Illumina TruSeq adapters added in the second step. Sequencing of the libraries was done on an Illumina NovaSeq, producing 2 x 150 bp paired-end reads. The original methods were these. The reads were demultiplexed and collapsed into UMI-guided consensus sequences using migec v1.2.7. With mixcr v2.1.11, UMI consensuses were aligned to TRA and TRB V and J templates and assembled into clonotypes. A clonotype was counted as expanded or contracted only when both edgeR and NoisET called the clonotype significant, with the noise models trained on biological replicates. For edgeR calls, the cutoffs were a false discovery rate-adjusted p below 0.01 and a log2 fold-change threshold of 1. As an exploratory analysis of dynamics, max-normalized trajectories of the 1000 most abundant clonotypes were examined by PCA with hierarchical clustering. Each responding clone was given a CD4 or CD8 phenotype based on the CD4+ and CD8+ repertoires, which had been sequenced separately. Using fastp trimming at Q25 and MiXCR clonotype assembly, TCRdb reanalyzed the public sequencing data and kept in-frame beta chains. CDR3 protein sequences are deduplicated, and each keeps its most common genes and DNA. The authors' filters were not applied to this entry. The sample records roughly 400,000 distinct CDR3 sequences, 16% of which are singletons. The ten largest clones take up roughly a fifth of the sample.

This receptor was identified in a man aged 18 to 30 who had mild COVID-19 (a few samples of this study predate the infection). The sample titles of this study are shuffled in the database, so cell type and time point are left out; the donor was told from shared clones. In this chain, TRBV20-1 is recombined with TRBJ2-6; TRBD1 could be the D gene, as 5 bases match. What was sequenced was PBMCs or a T cell subset sorted from them (not recorded which). At the DNA level, the sequence is TGCAGTGCCAGCCGAACAGGTATCTCTGGGGCCAACGTCCTGACTTTC. This translates into CSASRTGISGANVLTF.